This TCR beta chain appears in the sequencing data of a study of beta chain features in type 1 diabetes. For the study at large: The patients were much like the healthy donors in age, gender and cell yields.

Study-wide results and limits: TCRB CDR3 length was moderately but significantly reduced in all four CD4+ subsets of Type 1 diabetes patients. A closer apparent resemblance between naive, central memory and Treg TCRB repertoires was seen in patients than in healthy donors.

This clone was seen a handful of times. Its antigen is unknown. The whole isolated RNA underwent reverse transcription, so sequencing captured expressed TCRB transcripts. Only in-frame clones appear in the TCRdb table, and some are missing; sequencing was by immunoSEQ multiplex PCR. Of roughly 700,000 clones listed, around an eighth are singletons. The source of this sequence is a man between 18 and 35 years old with type 1 diabetes. The specimen was naive CD4+ T cells from blood.

The CDR3 coding sequence is TGTGCCAGCAGGCCGGGAGGGACCTATGGCTACACCTTC. Amino acids: CASRPGGTYGYTF. The chain joins TRBV27 to TRBJ1-2, with D possibly being TRBD1 (5 bases). The germline V gene has CDR1 MNHEY and CDR2 SMNVEV (reference sequence). CDR3 length: 13 amino acids. Trimming left V 6 bases short and J 4 bases short, with 12 bases between.